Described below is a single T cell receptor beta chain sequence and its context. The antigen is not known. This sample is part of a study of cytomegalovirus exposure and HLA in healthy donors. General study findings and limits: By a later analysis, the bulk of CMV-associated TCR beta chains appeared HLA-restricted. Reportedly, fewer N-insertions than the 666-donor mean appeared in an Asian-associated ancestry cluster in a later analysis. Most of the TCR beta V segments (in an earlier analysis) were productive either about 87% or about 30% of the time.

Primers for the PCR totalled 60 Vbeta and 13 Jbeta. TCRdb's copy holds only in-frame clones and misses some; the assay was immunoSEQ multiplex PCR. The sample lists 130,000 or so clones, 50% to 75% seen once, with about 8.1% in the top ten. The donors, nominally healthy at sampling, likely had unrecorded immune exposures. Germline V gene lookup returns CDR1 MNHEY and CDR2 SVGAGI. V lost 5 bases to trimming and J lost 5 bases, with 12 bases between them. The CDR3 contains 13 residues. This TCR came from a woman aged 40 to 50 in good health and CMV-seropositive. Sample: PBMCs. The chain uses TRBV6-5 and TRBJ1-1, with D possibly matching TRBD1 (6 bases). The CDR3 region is CASSPRGLTEAFF. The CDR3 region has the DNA TGTGCCAGCAGTCCGCGGGGGCTTACTGAAGCTTTCTTT.